The 26 T cell receptor beta chains listed next were all sequenced from one sample in a study of Graves' ophthalmopathy and Graves' hyperthyroidism. Beta-chain TCR CDR3 regions were amplified from RNA transcripts. Second-round multiplex PCR came after first-round RT-PCR with HTBI primers. One entry per CDR3 protein, called by TCRdb with MiXCR from the multiplex PCR reads. The table has about 210,000 distinct CDR3 sequences, just under 30% seen once. The sequenced material came from peripheral blood. These receptors originate from a man aged 45 to 65 with Graves' ophthalmopathy.

CDR3 amino acids: CASSEGGGQHYEQYF. CDR3 coding DNA: TGTGCCAGCAGTGAAGGAGGGGGACAGCACTACGAGCAGTACTTC. The chain carries TRBV25-1 and TRBJ2-7, with a weak D call TRBD1 (7 bases). The V gene's germline CDR1 is MGHDK and CDR2 SYGVNS. The CDR3 extends over 15 amino acids. V dropped 2 bases and J dropped 3 bases, with 14 bases sitting between them.

This clonotype was observed a few times. This chain joins TRBV28 and TRBJ2-5, with 12 bases lining up with TRBD2. Germline CDR1 is MDHEN and CDR2 is SYDVKM. This CDR3 comprises 16 residues. J gave up 5 bases and V 6 bases, and 10 bases lay outside the gene matches. DNA of the CDR3: TGTGCCAGCAGCTCCCCTCTAGCGGGGGGGCGGGAGACCCAGTACTTC. Protein sequence: CASSSPLAGGRETQYF. Drawing the rest from reference TRBV28 and TRBJ2-5, the complete variable domain is DVKVTQSSRYLVKRTGEKVFLECVQDMDHENMFWYRQDPGLGLRLIYFSYDVKMKEKGDIPEGYSVSREKKERFSLILESASTNQTSMYLCASSSPLAGGRETQYFGPGTRLLVL.

There are many counts of this clonotype. The J gene is TRBJ1-5, the V gene TRBV12-3 or TRBV12-4; D is unresolved. Trimming pared 1 base from V and 4 bases from J, leaving 14 bases between. This CDR3 contains 16 residues. The CDR3 spells CASSLGSRAMNQPQHF. DNA for the CDR3: TGTGCCAGCAGTTTAGGGTCTAGGGCAATGAATCAGCCCCAGCATTTT.

This clonotype was observed at least ten times. The rearrangement uses TRBV20-1 and TRBJ2-2; D may be TRBD1 (5 bases). Trimming took 0 bases from V and 2 from J, leaving 7 bases between them. The length of the CDR3 is 14 residues. Germline V gives CDR1 DFQATT, CDR2 SNEGSKA (reference sequence). CDR3 nucleotides: TGCAGTGCTAGAGATGGGGCAAACACCGGGGAGCTGTTTTTT. This translates into CSARDGANTGELFF.

This clonotype was seen ten or more times. The chain has TRBV6-2 or TRBV6-3 and TRBJ2-5; weak D call: TRBD2 (5 bases). Germline CDR1 and CDR2: MNHEY and SVGEGT. This CDR3 is built from 17 residues. V dropped 0 bases and J dropped 0 bases, with 14 bases sitting between them. DNA for the CDR3: TGTGCCAGCAGTTACTCCCAGCGGAGCCCGTACCAAGAGACCCAGTACTTC. Protein product: CASSYSQRSPYQETQYF.

This clonotype was counted many times. The CDR3 DNA reads TGCGCCAGCAGCTTAGACGGTAACACCGGGGAGCTGTTTTTT. Translated, it gives CASSLDGNTGELFF. The rearrangement uses TRBV5-1 and TRBJ2-2; no definite D call. CDR3 length: 14 amino acids. Germline lookup yields CDR1 SGHRS and CDR2 YFSETQ. V was clipped by 2 bases and J by 2 bases, with 7 bases between them.

In its sample, this clonotype was seen many times. The chain has TRBV7-2 and TRBJ1-6, with D unclear. Trimming took 7 bases from V and 8 from J, leaving 9 bases between them. There are 12 residues in the CDR3. The germline V gene encodes CDR1 SGHTA and CDR2 FQGNSA. This CDR3 is CASKASDSPLHF. In nucleotides, the CDR3 is TGTGCCAGCAAGGCGTCGGATTCACCCCTCCACTTT.

At least ten counts were recorded for this clonotype. The rearrangement links TRBV20-1 to TRBJ2-5; 13 nucleotides align to TRBD2. The length of the CDR3 is 17 residues. Per germline, CDR1 DFQATT and CDR2 SNEGSKA (reference sequence). V lost 1 base to trimming and J lost 6 bases; unmatched junction nucleotides: 11. The CDR3 region is CSARAGGLAGPVKTQYF. Here the CDR3 DNA reads TGCAGTGCTAGAGCGGGGGGACTAGCGGGACCGGTAAAGACCCAGTACTTC.

This clonotype appeared many times. Just one base apart from a much larger clone, this may be a read error. V and J are TRBV6-1 and TRBJ1-2; D possibly corresponds to TRBD1 (6 bases). V lost 5 bases, J lost 7 bases, and 17 bases lay in between. Germline CDR1 reads MNHNS; CDR2 reads SASEGT. The CDR3 is 14 amino acids. CDR3 loop: CASSPDARGCGYTF. The CDR3 bases are TGTGCCAGCAGTCCTGATGCCAGGGGTTGTGGCTACACCTTC.

This clonotype was detected ten times or more. The chain employs TRBV4-2 and TRBJ2-7, with TRBD2 identical over 10 bases. J gave up 1 base and V 0 bases, and 3 bases lay outside the gene matches. The CDR3 loop spans 16 amino acids. CDR1 LGHNA and CDR2 YNFKEQ come from the germline V gene. CDR3 sequence (DNA): TGTGCCAGCAGCCAAGAAGCTAGCGGGAGTTCCTACGAGCAGTACTTC. Amino acid sequence: CASSQEASGSSYEQYF.

The chain employs TRBV29-1 and TRBJ1-2; D uncertain. Germline CDR1 is SQVTM and CDR2 is ANQGSEA. CDR3 length equals 14 residues. The V gene lost 0 bases and the J gene lost 7 bases, with 15 bases spanning the gap. The CDR3 spells CSVEEGRFLGGYTF. The CDR3 DNA sequence: TGCAGCGTTGAAGAGGGGAGATTCCTCGGTGGCTACACCTTC.

The chain employs TRBV28 and TRBJ2-7; D unclear. The CDR3 is 12 residues long. Germline V lookup: CDR1 MDHEN, CDR2 SYDVKM. The V gene lost 5 bases and the J gene lost 3 bases, with 8 bases spanning the gap. CDR3 coding DNA: TGTGCCAGCAGTGGCCCCCTCTACGAGCAGTACTTC. Translated, it gives CASSGPLYEQYF.

There are many counts of this clonotype. The gene calls are TRBV6-2 or TRBV6-3 and TRBJ2-7; D gene uncertain. V gave up 4 bases and J gave up 1 base, with 5 bases separating them. This CDR3 comprises 12 residues. CDR1 and CDR2 from the germline V gene are MNHEY and SVGEGT. DNA for the CDR3: TGTGCCAGCAGTTCCCTATCCTACGAGCAGTACTTC. Translation gives CASSSLSYEQYF.

This clonotype was recorded only once. The chain carries TRBV5-1 and TRBJ2-5; no firm D call. This CDR3 is built from 12 residues. Germline lookup yields CDR1 SGHRS and CDR2 YFSETQ. V gave up 2 bases and J gave up 5 bases, with 7 bases separating them. The CDR3 DNA reads as TGCGCCAGCAGCTTAAGCAAGGAGACCCAGTACTTC. It encodes CASSLSKETQYF. Full variable domain (rest looked up from reference TRBV5-1 and TRBJ2-5): KAGVTQTPRYLIKTRGQQVTLSCSPISGHRSVSWYQQTPGQGLQFLFEYFSETQRNKGNFPGRFSGRQFSNSRSEMNVSTLELGDSALYLCASSLSKETQYFGPGTRLLVL.

This clonotype was seen many times. This sequence joins TRBV6-1 and TRBJ1-6, with D hard to call. The CDR3 sequence is 14 residues long. Trimming took 4 bases from V and 6 from J, leaving 10 bases between them. Germline V lookup: CDR1 MNHNS, CDR2 SASEGT. CDR3 protein: CASSVIRINSPLHF. The CDR3 DNA reads TGTGCCAGCAGTGTTATTCGGATTAATTCACCCCTCCACTTT.

This chain links TRBV5-1 with TRBJ2-5; TRBD1 matches at 9 bases. This CDR3 is built from 14 residues. Per the germline V gene, CDR1 is SGHRS and CDR2 is YFSETQ. J gave up 5 bases and V 7 bases, and 9 bases lay outside the gene matches. The DNA of the CDR3 is TGCGCCAGCTCGTACAGGGGGCATATGGAGACCCAGTACTTC. It translates to CASSYRGHMETQYF.

This clonotype occurred many times. This rearrangement joins TRBV11-2 to TRBJ2-7; D not certain. The CDR3 is 14 residues long. The germline CDR1 and CDR2 sequences are SGHAT and FQNNGV. Trimming pared 8 bases from V and 10 bases from J, leaving 24 bases between. The CDR3 is CASSKGLGDWRQYF. The CDR3 coding sequence is TGTGCCAGCTCCAAGGGTTTGGGTGATTGGAGACAGTACTTC. The variable domain in full, completed from reference TRBV11-2 and TRBJ2-7, reads EAGVAQSPRYKIIEKRQSVAFWCNPISGHATLYWYQQILGQGPKLLIQFQNNGVVDDSQLPKDRFSAERLKGVDSTLKIQPAKLEDSAVYLCASSKGLGDWRQYFGPGTRLTVT.

This clonotype has a count of ten or more. The rearrangement uses TRBV30 and TRBJ1-1; D is ambiguous. With 1 base removed from V and 8 bases from J, the gap between germline ends came to 14 bases. The CDR3 is 13 amino acids. Germline CDR1 reads GTSNPN; CDR2 reads SVGIG (reference sequence). The CDR3 coding sequence is TGTGCCTGGAGTGAAACCGCAAGTCTAGAAGCTTTCTTT. Protein: CAWSETASLEAFF.

A note on this clonotype: A read error is possible here, since a much larger clone lies one base away. V and J are TRBV2 and TRBJ1-1, with D maybe TRBD1 (6 bases). Germline loops: CDR1 SNHLY, CDR2 FYNNEI. Deletions cut 3 bases from V and 1 base from J, with 18 bases between. CDR3 length: 17 residues. DNA of the CDR3: TGTGCCAGCAGTGACCCCTCCTGGGACACAGCGAACACTGAAGCTTTCTTT. Protein: CASSDPSWDTANTEAFF.

The chain couples TRBV20-1 to TRBJ2-5, with TRBD2 matching 15 bases. This CDR3 is 18 amino acids long. Per germline, CDR1 DFQATT and CDR2 SNEGSKA (reference sequence). J lost 2 bases, V lost 0 bases, and 7 bases had no gene match. CDR3 loop: CSARDVGLAGGPQETQYF. CDR3 bases: TGCAGTGCTAGAGATGTCGGACTAGCGGGAGGGCCTCAAGAGACCCAGTACTTC.

The chain links TRBV7-2 to TRBJ2-5; D gene uncertain. The CDR3 totals 14 residues. Trimming left V 2 bases short and J 4 bases short, with 11 bases between. Looked up from germline, CDR1 is SGHTA and CDR2 is FQGNSA. The CDR3 bases are TGTGCCAGCAGCTTACTCTCGACGTCAGAGACCCAGTACTTC. Translating it yields CASSLLSTSETQYF. Full variable domain (remainder filled in from reference TRBV7-2 and TRBJ2-5): GAGVSQSPSNKVTEKGKDVELRCDPISGHTALYWYRQSLGQGLEFLIYFQGNSAPDKSGLPSDRFSAERTGGSVSTLTIQRTQQEDSAVYLCASSLLSTSETQYFGPGTRLLVL.

This sequence joins TRBV28 and TRBJ1-3; no reliable D call. CDR3 length: 14 amino acids. V was pared by 3 bases and J by 2 bases, with 8 bases between. The V gene's germline CDR1 is MDHEN and CDR2 SYDVKM. The chain's CDR3 is CASSFPGTGNTIYF. For the CDR3, the DNA is TGTGCCAGCAGTTTTCCCGGAACTGGAAACACCATATATTTT.

The V gene is TRBV6-2 or TRBV6-3, the J gene TRBJ2-7, with 14 bases fitting TRBD2. CDR3 size: 16 residues. V lost 6 bases to trimming and J lost 2 bases; unmatched junction nucleotides: 6. CDR1 and CDR2 from the germline V gene are MNHEY and SVGEGT. The DNA for the CDR3 is TGTGCCAGCAGCCTTACGACTAGCGGGAGGGCCTACGAGCAGTACTTC. Amino acid sequence: CASSLTTSGRAYEQYF.

The chain uses TRBV20-1 and TRBJ2-7, with TRBD2 matching 14 bases. The CDR3 is 16 residues long. Trimming at V came to 6 bases and at J to 4 bases, leaving 11 bases not matched to a gene. Germline V gives CDR1 DFQATT, CDR2 SNEGSKA (reference sequence). Here the CDR3 reads CSATRLTSGRVYEQYF. The DNA for the CDR3 is TGCAGTGCCACCCGGCTGACTAGCGGGAGGGTTTACGAGCAGTACTTC.

This clonotype was observed a single time. Germline and junction disagree at one end, which may indicate a read error. J is TRBJ1-2 and V is TRBV24-1; TRBD1 matches 9 bases. Germline values: CDR1 KGHDR, CDR2 SFDVKD. The CDR3 runs to 12 residues. The CDR3 reads CATSEYYRGPDF. The DNA of the CDR3 is TGTGCCACCAGTGAATACTACAGGGGGCCCGACTTC.

This clonotype has ten or more counts. The J gene is TRBJ1-1, the V gene TRBV9; D unclear. Germline V gene data show CDR1 as SGDLS and CDR2 as YYNGEE. This CDR3 region has 13 residues. The V end was cut by 0 bases, the J end by 3 bases, with 6 bases between. This chain's CDR3 is CASSVDEDTEAFF. CDR3 in DNA: TGTGCCAGCAGCGTAGACGAGGACACTGAAGCTTTCTTT. Looking up the rest from reference TRBV9 and TRBJ1-1 gives the full variable domain: DSGVTQTPKHLITATGQRVTLRCSPRSGDLSVYWYQQSLDQGLQFLIQYYNGEERAKGNILERFSAQQFPDLHSELNLSSLELGDSALYFCASSVDEDTEAFFGQGTRLTVV.